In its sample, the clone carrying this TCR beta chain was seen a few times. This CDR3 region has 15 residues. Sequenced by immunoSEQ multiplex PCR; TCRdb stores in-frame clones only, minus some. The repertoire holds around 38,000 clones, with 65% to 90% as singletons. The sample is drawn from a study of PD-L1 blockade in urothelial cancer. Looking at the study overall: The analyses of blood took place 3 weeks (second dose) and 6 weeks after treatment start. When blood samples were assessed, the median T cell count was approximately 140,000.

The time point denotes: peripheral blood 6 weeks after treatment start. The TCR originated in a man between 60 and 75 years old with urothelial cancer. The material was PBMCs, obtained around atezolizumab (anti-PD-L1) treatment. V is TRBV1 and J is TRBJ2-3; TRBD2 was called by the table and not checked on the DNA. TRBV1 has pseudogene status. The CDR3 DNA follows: TGCACCAGCACCCCAAGGATCCGGAGAGCAGATACGCAGTATTTT. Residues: CTSTPRIRRADTQYF.